This TCR beta chain was captured by sequencing in a study of blood T cell repertoires in COVID-19. Study information: The United States, Italy and Spain provided the acute and convalescent COVID-19 samples. T cells, B-cell-depleted T cells, or PBMCs provided the cDNA or gDNA that served as material.

Germline V CDR1 and CDR2: SGHTA, FQGNSA. The CDR3 runs 14 residues. Trimming shortened V by 1 base and J by 3 bases, and 10 bases separated the two germline ends. Profiled with immunoSEQ multiplex PCR; TCRdb holds only in-frame clones, not every one. Of 200,000 to 250,000 clones in the sample, 84% were seen once. Input material: peripheral blood. The chain employs TRBV7-2 and TRBJ2-7; tentative D call: TRBD1 (6 bases). The TCR comes from a woman aged 55 to 70 who had recovered from COVID-19. The CDR3 DNA sequence: TGTGCCAGCAGCTTAGGCGTCAGGGGCTACGAGCAGTACTTC. Amino acid sequence: CASSLGVRGYEQYF. Supplemented by reference TRBV7-2 and TRBJ2-7, the full variable domain reads GAGVSQSPSNKVTEKGKDVELRCDPISGHTALYWYRQSLGQGLEFLIYFQGNSAPDKSGLPSDRFSAERTGGSVSTLTIQRTQQEDSAVYLCASSLGVRGYEQYFGPGTRLTVT.